These T cell receptor beta chains were read from a single sample in a study of cytomegalovirus exposure and HLA in healthy donors. Assay used: immunoSEQ multiplex PCR; TCRdb lists only in-frame clones, some missing. The table has more than 150,000 clones, over 75% seen once. Sequencing was done on a sample of PBMCs. These receptors were obtained from a woman aged 45-59 years in good health and CMV-seropositive. Both conserved end residues are part of each CDR3. A D gene is named only where the DNA matches it firmly. Clone size appears in some rows only: once, few, many, or a class for an expanded clone.

D: -; J: TRBJ2-3; V: TRBV7-5; size: -; CDR3: CARSLGGPSADTQYF; DNA: TGTGCCAGAAGCTTAGGTGGCCCTAGCGCAGATACGCAGTATTTT
D: -; J: TRBJ1-2; V: TRBV7-2; size: few; CDR3: CASSAYKGDYGYTF; DNA: TGTGCCAGCAGCGCGTATAAGGGGGACTATGGCTACACCTTC
D: TRBD2; J: TRBJ2-3; V: TRBV9; size: -; CDR3: CASSVGRGGRDTQYF; DNA: TGTGCCAGCAGTGTGGGGCGGGGGGGGAGGGATACGCAGTATTTT
D: TRBD1; J: TRBJ1-6; V: TRBV11-1; size: few; CDR3: CASSSDRVRSPLHF; DNA: TGTGCCAGCAGCTCCGACAGGGTCCGCTCACCCCTCCACTTT
D: TRBD1; J: TRBJ2-1; V: TRBV5-5; size: -; CDR3: CASSLRDRDWNEQFF; DNA: TGTGCCAGCAGCCTCCGGGACAGGGATTGGAATGAGCAGTTCTTC
D: -; J: TRBJ1-2; V: TRBV16; size: -; CDR3: CASSQSPSSDNYGYTF; DNA: TGTGCCAGCAGCCAATCCCCCTCGAGTGATAACTATGGCTACACCTTC
D: -; J: TRBJ2-2; V: TRBV28; size: few; CDR3: CASKGGPTGELFF; DNA: TGTGCCAGCAAAGGGGGTCCCACCGGGGAGCTGTTTTTT
D: TRBD2; J: TRBJ2-1; V: TRBV5-1; size: -; CDR3: CASSSNSGLENNEQFF; DNA: TGCGCCAGCAGCTCAAATAGCGGGTTGGAGAACAATGAGCAGTTCTTC
D: -; J: TRBJ1-5; V: TRBV2; size: -; CDR3: CASSEAHDGLSNQPQHF; DNA: TGTGCCAGCAGTGAAGCTCATGACGGACTTAGCAATCAGCCCCAGCATTTT
D: -; J: TRBJ2-7; V: TRBV7-2; size: -; CDR3: CASSLMTGTSEQYF; DNA: TGTGCCAGCAGCTTAATGACAGGGACTTCTGAGCAGTACTTC
D: -; J: TRBJ1-2; V: TRBV6-6; size: -; CDR3: CASSYAGDWGYTF; DNA: TGTGCCAGCAGTTACGCGGGAGACTGGGGCTACACCTTC
D: -; J: TRBJ2-3; V: TRBV28; size: -; CDR3: CASSPLSGYTDTQYF; DNA: TGTGCCAGCAGTCCCCTAAGCGGATACACAGATACGCAGTATTTT
D: TRBD2; J: TRBJ2-5; V: TRBV15; size: -; CDR3: CATSSSGTSLVRQYF; DNA: TGTGCCACCAGCAGCTCCGGGACTAGTTTAGTGAGGCAGTACTTC
D: TRBD1; J: TRBJ1-2; V: TRBV4-1; size: -; CDR3: CASSQDDRGNYGYTF; DNA: TGCGCCAGCAGCCAAGACGACAGGGGAAACTATGGCTACACCTTC
D: TRBD2; J: TRBJ2-7; V: TRBV27; size: -; CDR3: CARIGWSSGRTYEQYF; DNA: TGTGCCAGGATAGGTTGGTCTTCCGGGAGGACCTACGAGCAGTACTTC
D: TRBD1; J: TRBJ2-1; V: TRBV5-1; size: -; CDR3: CASSFLGQQNPEQFF; DNA: TGCGCCAGCAGCTTCTTGGGACAGCAGAACCCCGAGCAGTTCTTC
D: -; J: TRBJ1-2; V: TRBV7-2; size: -; CDR3: CASSLWRIDSPNYGYTF; DNA: TGTGCCAGCAGCTTATGGCGGATCGACAGTCCTAACTATGGCTACACCTTC
D: TRBD1; J: TRBJ1-1; V: TRBV7-2; size: -; CDR3: CASSLRVTGDVRTEAFF; DNA: TGTGCCAGCAGCTTACGGGTGACAGGGGACGTTAGGACTGAAGCTTTCTTT
D: -; J: TRBJ2-3; V: TRBV7-2; size: once; CDR3: CASSHRDTQYF; DNA: TGTGCCAGCAGCCACCGGGATACGCAGTATTTT
D: TRBD1; J: TRBJ1-2; V: TRBV4-1; size: -; CDR3: CASSQGADRVNGYTF; DNA: TGCGCCAGCAGCCAAGGTGCGGACAGGGTTAATGGCTACACCTTC
D: -; J: TRBJ2-7; V: TRBV2; size: -; CDR3: CASSVGRGYEQYF; DNA: TGTGCCAGCAGTGTGGGCAGGGGTTACGAGCAGTACTTC
D: TRBD1; J: TRBJ1-3; V: TRBV19; size: few; CDR3: CASSTDRRSGNTIYF; DNA: TGTGCCAGTAGTACGGACAGGCGCTCTGGAAACACCATATATTTT
D: TRBD1; J: TRBJ2-2; V: TRBV29-1; size: -; CDR3: CSANPTGGTGELFF; DNA: TGCAGCGCCAATCCGACAGGGGGGACCGGGGAGCTGTTTTTT
D: TRBD1; J: TRBJ1-1; V: TRBV7-2; size: -; CDR3: CASSKGYGTGASEAFF; DNA: TGTGCCAGCAGTAAAGGATACGGGACAGGGGCGAGTGAAGCTTTCTTT
D: TRBD2; J: TRBJ2-5; V: TRBV14; size: -; CDR3: CASSQAGGRTQYF; DNA: TGTGCCAGCAGCCAAGCGGGAGGGCGGACCCAGTACTTC
D: -; J: TRBJ1-1; V: TRBV11-2; size: -; CDR3: CASSLVNRDGNTEAFF; DNA: TGTGCCAGCAGCTTAGTCAACAGGGATGGGAACACTGAAGCTTTCTTT
D: TRBD1; J: TRBJ2-7; V: TRBV6-7; size: -; CDR3: CASSYPDRGLSYEQYF; DNA: TGTGCCAGCAGTTACCCCGACAGGGGGCTATCCTACGAGCAGTACTTC
D: -; J: TRBJ2-7; V: TRBV5-1; size: -; CDR3: CASSLLQPSEQYF; DNA: TGCGCCAGCAGCTTGTTGCAACCGAGCGAGCAGTACTTC
D: -; J: TRBJ1-5; V: TRBV7-9; size: -; CDR3: CASSLSRGASQPQHF; DNA: TGTGCCAGCAGCTTGTCCCGGGGGGCAAGTCAGCCCCAGCATTTT
D: TRBD1; J: TRBJ2-2; V: TRBV2; size: -; CDR3: CASMRGRQANTGELFF; DNA: TGTGCCAGCATGAGGGGGCGGCAGGCGAACACCGGGGAGCTGTTTTTT
D: -; J: TRBJ1-1; V: TRBV28; size: -; CDR3: CASSLYRNTEAFF; DNA: TGTGCCAGCAGTTTATACAGGAACACTGAAGCTTTCTTT
D: -; J: TRBJ1-2; V: TRBV28; size: -; CDR3: CASSDPTGLYIYGYTF; DNA: TGTGCCAGCAGTGACCCCACAGGGTTGTATATCTATGGCTACACCTTC
D: -; J: TRBJ2-7; V: TRBV11-3; size: -; CDR3: CASSFDRRHEQYF; DNA: TGTGCCAGCAGCTTTGATAGGAGGCACGAGCAGTACTTC
D: -; J: TRBJ1-2; V: TRBV19; size: -; CDR3: CATHENYGYTF; DNA: TGTGCCACACATGAAAACTATGGCTACACCTTC
D: -; J: TRBJ2-5; V: TRBV7-9; size: -; CDR3: CASTQMTDFQETQYF; DNA: TGTGCCAGCACCCAGATGACAGACTTCCAAGAGACCCAGTACTTC
D: TRBD2; J: TRBJ2-7; V: TRBV7-2; size: few; CDR3: CASSRHGLDIYEQYF; DNA: TGTGCCAGCAGTCGACACGGACTAGACATCTACGAGCAGTACTTC
D: TRBD1; J: TRBJ1-1; V: TRBV7-2; size: -; CDR3: CASSLERGQTEAFF; DNA: TGTGCCAGCAGCTTAGAGAGGGGGCAGACTGAAGCTTTCTTT
D: TRBD1; J: TRBJ1-6; V: TRBV6-1; size: -; CDR3: CASRRQGGGSPLHF; DNA: TGTGCCAGCAGAAGACAGGGCGGAGGATCACCCCTCCACTTT
D: -; J: TRBJ1-3; V: TRBV6-1; size: -; CDR3: CASRPISGADTIYF; DNA: TGTGCCAGCAGACCTATAAGCGGGGCGGACACCATATATTTT
D: -; J: TRBJ1-4; V: TRBV5-1; size: once; CDR3: CASSSGVEEKLFF; DNA: TGCGCCAGCAGCTCAGGGGTTGAAGAAAAACTGTTTTTT
D: TRBD1; J: TRBJ1-4; V: TRBV5-6; size: few; CDR3: CASSFTGTGGEKLFF; DNA: TGTGCCAGCAGCTTTACCGGGACAGGGGGTGAAAAACTGTTTTTT
D: -; J: TRBJ2-2; V: TRBV7-8; size: -; CDR3: CASSLLDSSTGELFF; DNA: TGTGCCAGCAGCTTACTAGACAGTAGCACCGGGGAGCTGTTTTTT
D: TRBD1; J: TRBJ2-6; V: TRBV18; size: once; CDR3: CASSLLTGSAGANVLTF; DNA: TGTGCCAGCTCACTCTTGACAGGGTCTGCTGGGGCCAACGTCCTGACTTTC
D: TRBD2; J: TRBJ2-2; V: TRBV11-2; size: -; CDR3: CASSRGGLGTNTGELFF; DNA: TGTGCCAGCAGCCGCGGGGGGCTGGGGACGAACACCGGGGAGCTGTTTTTT
D: -; J: TRBJ1-4; V: TRBV6-1; size: -; CDR3: CASRKRQAFNEKLFF; DNA: TGTGCCAGCAGGAAAAGACAGGCGTTTAATGAAAAACTGTTTTTT
D: TRBD1; J: TRBJ2-7; V: TRBV5-1; size: -; CDR3: CASRPGQGPYEQYF; DNA: TGCGCCAGCAGACCGGGACAGGGACCCTACGAGCAGTACTTC
D: TRBD1; J: TRBJ1-5; V: TRBV18; size: -; CDR3: CASSPGTGYQPQHF; DNA: TGTGCCAGCTCACCAGGGACAGGCTATCAGCCCCAGCATTTT
D: -; J: TRBJ2-7; V: TRBV9; size: once; CDR3: CASSARGYEQYF; DNA: TGTGCCAGCAGCGCCAGGGGTTACGAGCAGTACTTC
D: TRBD2; J: TRBJ2-3; V: TRBV4-2; size: -; CDR3: CASSLRTSRYTDTQYF; DNA: TGTGCCAGCAGCCTACGGACTAGCAGGTACACAGATACGCAGTATTTT
D: -; J: TRBJ2-7; V: TRBV7-9; size: -; CDR3: CASSPLGAEQYF; DNA: TGTGCCAGCAGCCCCTTGGGGGCCGAGCAGTACTTC
D: -; J: TRBJ1-2; V: TRBV11-2; size: -; CDR3: CASSLVGGVPGFGYTF; DNA: TGTGCCAGCAGCTTGGTGGGGGGAGTTCCGGGCTTTGGCTACACCTTC